This T cell receptor (beta chain) derives from a study of shared clonotypes between healthy human individuals. Study overall: Sampling drew on donors who were a couple of women and a few men aged 18 to 49.

J lost 4 bases, V lost 3 bases, and 13 bases had no gene match. The length of the CDR3 is 17 residues. CDR1 is MNHEY and CDR2 is SMNVEV in the germline V gene (reference sequence). Donors were healthy HIV-negative adults without recent acute infections or vaccinations. DNA from unsorted PBMC was sequenced on ten immunoSEQ deep assay plates. Repertoires were generated with immunoSEQ multiplex PCR, while TCRdb's copy carries only in-frame clones and drops some. This table has roughly 500,000 clones, 81% appearing once. Material for sequencing was PBMCs. This receptor was obtained from a woman between 40 and 55 years old in good health. Some clones in this sample may be carry-over from other donors' samples. V is TRBV27 and J is TRBJ2-7, with 9 bases fitting TRBD1. The CDR3 protein is CASSLRPPGTGTYEQYF. CDR3 in DNA: TGTGCCAGCAGTTTGAGGCCCCCCGGGACAGGGACGTACGAGCAGTACTTC.